A selection of T cell receptor beta chains follows, all from one sample in a study of blood T cell repertoires in COVID-19. Libraries were prepared by immunoSEQ multiplex PCR; TCRdb keeps only in-frame clonotypes and omits some of them. The data show some 90,000 clones, with approximately 87% seen just once and over 10% held by the top ten. The specimen was peripheral blood. These receptors were obtained from a human donor in a cohort sampled during active COVID-19. CDR3s leave out the opening cysteine and the closing phenylalanine or tryptophan. Clone size appears in some rows only: once, few, many, or a class for an expanded clone.

length	J	V	size	CDR3
13	TRBJ1-1	TRBV28	NA	ASEPPMGGETEAF
14	TRBJ2-2	TRBV4-1	few	ASSQDMQGAPGELF
11	TRBJ2-5	TRBV2	NA	ASTLDRSETQY
14	TRBJ2-2	TRBV24-1	NA	ATSARSNIGTGELF
13	TRBJ2-3	TRBV10-3	NA	AITATGTGADTQY
15	TRBJ2-3	TRBV7-2	NA	ASSPSGGAEWTDTQY
14	TRBJ1-2	TRBV14	NA	ASSQDRFQISRGYT
11	TRBJ1-2	TRBV12-3/TRBV12-4	few	ASRQPAGYGYT
13	TRBJ2-1	TRBV7-9	NA	ASSIAGGPTNEQF
13	TRBJ1-6	TRBV6-2/TRBV6-3	NA	ASSLDRGYNSPLH